This TCR beta chain is drawn from a study of blood T cell repertoires in COVID-19. Study context: There were acute and convalescent COVID-19 samples, and they came from the United States, Italy and Spain.

Original data processing: Researchers report that nucleated cell counts were estimated from reference gene primer amplification. This table comes from immunoSEQ multiplex PCR, and its TCRdb copy is limited to in-frame clones, with some not included. The D gene and trimming were derived from the DNA, and the V and J assignments and clone size from that table. The sample lists 140,000 to 150,000 clones, around 90% occurring once. The germline V gene has CDR1 SGDLS and CDR2 YYNGEE. This CDR3 region has 14 residues. V lost 2 bases to trimming and J lost 5 bases, with 13 bases between them. The chain carries TRBV9 and TRBJ1-1; maybe TRBD1 (6 bases). The sample taken for sequencing was peripheral blood. The clonotype was recovered from a man between 70 and 80 years old with acute or convalescent COVID-19. CDR3 nucleotides: TGTGCCAGCAGCGTCGGGGGGCGCCGGACTGAAGCTTTCTTT. It yields the protein CASSVGGRRTEAFF.